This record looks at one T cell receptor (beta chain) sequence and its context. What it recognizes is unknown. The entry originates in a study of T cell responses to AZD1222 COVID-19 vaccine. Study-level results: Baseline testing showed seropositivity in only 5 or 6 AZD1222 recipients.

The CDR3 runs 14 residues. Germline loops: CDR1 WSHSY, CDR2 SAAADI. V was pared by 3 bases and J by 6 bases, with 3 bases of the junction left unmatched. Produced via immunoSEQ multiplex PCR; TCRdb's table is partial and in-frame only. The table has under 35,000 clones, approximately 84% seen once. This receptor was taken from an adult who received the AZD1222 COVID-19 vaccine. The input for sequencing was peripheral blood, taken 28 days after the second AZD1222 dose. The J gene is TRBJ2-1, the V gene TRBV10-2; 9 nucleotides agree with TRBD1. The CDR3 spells CASSEQGALNEQFF. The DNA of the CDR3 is TGCGCCAGCAGTGAACAGGGGGCGCTCAATGAGCAGTTCTTC.